These T cell receptor beta chains were read from a single sample in a study of shared clonotypes between healthy human individuals. Sequencing was performed with immunoSEQ multiplex PCR; in TCRdb, only in-frame clones are kept and a portion is missing. The table shows around 2.1 million clones, with under 95% occurring only once. Sequencing was performed on naive CD8+ T cells from PBMCs. These receptors came from a man aged 18 to 35 in good health. Some clones in this sample may be carry-over from other donors' samples. Each CDR3 is given with its conserved first and last residue. D genes are given only for firm matches. Clone sizes are given selectively: once, few, many, or a class where the clone is expanded.

d_gene: .; abundance: .; v_gene: TRBV7-8; j_gene: TRBJ2-7; CDR3nt: TGTGCCAGCAGCAAAGGGAAGGCCCCCTCCTACGAGCAGTACTTC; CDR3aa: CASSKGKAPSYEQYF
d_gene: .; abundance: .; v_gene: TRBV27; j_gene: TRBJ2-1; CDR3nt: TGTGCCAGCAGTTTATCGGTGCGAAATGAGCAGTTCTTC; CDR3aa: CASSLSVRNEQFF
d_gene: .; abundance: .; v_gene: TRBV30; j_gene: TRBJ2-7; CDR3nt: TGTGCCTGGAGTGGGGGCATCAGCTACGAGCAGTACTTC; CDR3aa: CAWSGGISYEQYF
d_gene: .; abundance: .; v_gene: TRBV9; j_gene: TRBJ2-3; CDR3nt: TGTGCCAGCAGCGCGAATAAGGACTGGCCCACAGATACGCAGTATTTT; CDR3aa: CASSANKDWPTDTQYF
d_gene: TRBD2; abundance: .; v_gene: TRBV9; j_gene: TRBJ2-5; CDR3nt: TGTGCCACCAATCAAGCGGGAGGGCGAGAGACCCAGTACTTC; CDR3aa: CATNQAGGRETQYF
d_gene: .; abundance: once; v_gene: TRBV27; j_gene: TRBJ2-5; CDR3nt: TGTGCCAGCAGAGTCAGGGGAAGAGAGACCCAGTACTTC; CDR3aa: CASRVRGRETQYF
d_gene: .; abundance: .; v_gene: TRBV5-4; j_gene: TRBJ1-2; CDR3nt: TGTGCCAGCAGCTTTGGACGGACCAACTATGGCTACACCTTC; CDR3aa: CASSFGRTNYGYTF
d_gene: .; abundance: .; v_gene: TRBV5-6; j_gene: TRBJ2-7; CDR3nt: TGTGCCAGCAGCTTCGGATCATACGAGCAGTACTTC; CDR3aa: CASSFGSYEQYF
d_gene: .; abundance: .; v_gene: TRBV19; j_gene: TRBJ1-1; CDR3nt: TGTGCCAGTAGTATCATTCAGGGGACAACTGAAGCTTTCTTT; CDR3aa: CASSIIQGTTEAFF
d_gene: TRBD1; abundance: .; v_gene: TRBV7-8; j_gene: TRBJ2-1; CDR3nt: TGTGCCAGCAGCTTAGTTGGGACAGGGTCTGGTGAGCAGTTCTTC; CDR3aa: CASSLVGTGSGEQFF
d_gene: .; abundance: .; v_gene: TRBV5-8; j_gene: TRBJ1-5; CDR3nt: TGTGCCAGCAGCTTCTGGGACGATAGCAATCAGCCCCAGCATTTT; CDR3aa: CASSFWDDSNQPQHF
d_gene: TRBD1; abundance: .; v_gene: TRBV4-1; j_gene: TRBJ2-5; CDR3nt: TGCGCCAGCAGCCAAGGGGACAGGCGAGAGACCCAGTACTTC; CDR3aa: CASSQGDRRETQYF
d_gene: TRBD1; abundance: .; v_gene: TRBV2; j_gene: TRBJ2-7; CDR3nt: TGTGCCAGCAGTGGCCTGGGACAGAATTACTACGAGCAGTACTTC; CDR3aa: CASSGLGQNYYEQYF
d_gene: .; abundance: .; v_gene: TRBV9; j_gene: TRBJ1-5; CDR3nt: TGTGCCAGCAGCCCCCCGCACAGCAATCAGCCCCAGCATTTT; CDR3aa: CASSPPHSNQPQHF
d_gene: TRBD1; abundance: .; v_gene: TRBV5-6; j_gene: TRBJ1-5; CDR3nt: TGTGCCAGCAGCGCCGGGACAGGGAAGCCCCAGCATTTT; CDR3aa: CASSAGTGKPQHF
d_gene: .; abundance: once; v_gene: TRBV27; j_gene: TRBJ2-7; CDR3nt: TGTGCCAGCAGTTTATCGATGTGGGGCGGGTACGAGCAGTACTTC; CDR3aa: CASSLSMWGGYEQYF
d_gene: .; abundance: .; v_gene: TRBV7-4; j_gene: TRBJ1-5; CDR3nt: TGTGCCAGCAGCTTAGACGACAACCACAATCAGCCCCAGCATTTT; CDR3aa: CASSLDDNHNQPQHF
d_gene: .; abundance: .; v_gene: TRBV14; j_gene: TRBJ2-3; CDR3nt: TGTGCCAGCAGCCCACAGGGTAAAATGAGCACAGATACGCAGTATTTT; CDR3aa: CASSPQGKMSTDTQYF
d_gene: .; abundance: .; v_gene: TRBV5-6; j_gene: TRBJ1-2; CDR3nt: TGTGCCAGCAGCCCAACAGGGCACTATGGCTACACCTTC; CDR3aa: CASSPTGHYGYTF
d_gene: .; abundance: .; v_gene: TRBV11-2; j_gene: TRBJ2-1; CDR3nt: TGTGCCAGCAGCTTAGGGGCCGGGACGAACAATGAGCAGTTCTTC; CDR3aa: CASSLGAGTNNEQFF
d_gene: .; abundance: .; v_gene: TRBV10-3; j_gene: TRBJ1-4; CDR3nt: TGTGCCATCAGTGAGTCGGTTGAAAAACTGTTTTTT; CDR3aa: CAISESVEKLFF
d_gene: TRBD2; abundance: .; v_gene: TRBV27; j_gene: TRBJ2-5; CDR3nt: TGTGCCAGCAGTCCATCAGCGGGAGAGCTACAAGAGACCCAGTACTTC; CDR3aa: CASSPSAGELQETQYF
d_gene: TRBD2; abundance: .; v_gene: TRBV2; j_gene: TRBJ2-1; CDR3nt: TGTGCCAGCAAGGGAATAGGGGAGGGCCGGGACAATGAGCAGTTCTTC; CDR3aa: CASKGIGEGRDNEQFF
d_gene: .; abundance: .; v_gene: TRBV15; j_gene: TRBJ2-2; CDR3nt: TGTGCCACCAGCAGAGGGAGGGGGCGCGGATTGATCGGGGAGCTGTTTTTT; CDR3aa: CATSRGRGRGLIGELFF
d_gene: .; abundance: .; v_gene: TRBV5-4; j_gene: TRBJ2-3; CDR3nt: TGTGCCAGCAGTCCGCTTGAGTCAGATACGCAGTATTTT; CDR3aa: CASSPLESDTQYF
d_gene: .; abundance: .; v_gene: TRBV18; j_gene: TRBJ2-7; CDR3nt: TGTGCCAGCTCACCAGTTTTAGAGTCGACTGTGAGACCTTACGAGCAGTACTTC; CDR3aa: CASSPVLESTVRPYEQYF
d_gene: .; abundance: .; v_gene: TRBV7-9; j_gene: TRBJ2-3; CDR3nt: TGTGCCAGCCTACTAGTCGGGGGAGGCACAGATACGCAGTATTTT; CDR3aa: CASLLVGGGTDTQYF
d_gene: .; abundance: .; v_gene: TRBV10-3; j_gene: TRBJ1-1; CDR3nt: TGTGCCACCCTGGTAAGAGGGGAGAACACTGAAGCTTTCTTT; CDR3aa: CATLVRGENTEAFF
d_gene: .; abundance: .; v_gene: TRBV6-5; j_gene: TRBJ2-5; CDR3nt: TGTGCCAGCAGCCCCGGGGTAGCTTCGACGGAGACCCAGTACTTC; CDR3aa: CASSPGVASTETQYF
d_gene: .; abundance: once; v_gene: TRBV4-1; j_gene: TRBJ1-1; CDR3nt: TGCGCCAGCAGCCAAGAGGAGGGGACTTTCGCTGAAGCTTTCTTT; CDR3aa: CASSQEEGTFAEAFF
d_gene: TRBD1; abundance: .; v_gene: TRBV28; j_gene: TRBJ1-2; CDR3nt: TGTGCCAGCAGTAAAAACAGGGGCCCCAAAATTAACTATGGCTACACCTTC; CDR3aa: CASSKNRGPKINYGYTF
d_gene: .; abundance: .; v_gene: TRBV6-1; j_gene: TRBJ2-7; CDR3nt: TGTGCCAGCAGTGATGACCTGGCCGAGCAGTACTTC; CDR3aa: CASSDDLAEQYF
d_gene: .; abundance: few; v_gene: TRBV9; j_gene: TRBJ1-4; CDR3nt: TGTGCCAGCAGCGCCAGGGTGGAAGGCGAAAAACTGTTTTTT; CDR3aa: CASSARVEGEKLFF
d_gene: .; abundance: .; v_gene: TRBV10-3; j_gene: TRBJ1-4; CDR3nt: TGTGCCATCAGTGATCCTCGACGGGGCTACGGTGAAAAACTGTTTTTT; CDR3aa: CAISDPRRGYGEKLFF
d_gene: .; abundance: .; v_gene: TRBV7-9; j_gene: TRBJ2-7; CDR3nt: TGTGCCAGCAGTGACCGGGAGACCTACGAGCAGTACTTC; CDR3aa: CASSDRETYEQYF
d_gene: .; abundance: few; v_gene: TRBV27; j_gene: TRBJ1-5; CDR3nt: TGTGCCAGCAGTTTTCTAGGACAGCCCCAGCATTTT; CDR3aa: CASSFLGQPQHF
d_gene: TRBD1; abundance: .; v_gene: TRBV11-2; j_gene: TRBJ2-5; CDR3nt: TGTGCCAGCAGCTCGTACCACGCGGACAGGGTGGGAGAGACCCAGTACTTC; CDR3aa: CASSSYHADRVGETQYF
d_gene: .; abundance: .; v_gene: TRBV11-2; j_gene: TRBJ2-3; CDR3nt: TGTGCCAGCAGCTTTCAATTTCGGATAGATACGCAGTATTTT; CDR3aa: CASSFQFRIDTQYF
d_gene: TRBD1; abundance: .; v_gene: TRBV4-2; j_gene: TRBJ2-5; CDR3nt: TGTGCCAGCAGCCAAGTCGGACAGGGGATAGAAGAGACCCAGTACTTC; CDR3aa: CASSQVGQGIEETQYF
d_gene: TRBD2; abundance: .; v_gene: TRBV27; j_gene: TRBJ2-3; CDR3nt: TGTGCCAGCAGTTTGACTAGCGGGAGAAGCACAGATACGCAGTATTTT; CDR3aa: CASSLTSGRSTDTQYF
d_gene: TRBD2; abundance: .; v_gene: TRBV2; j_gene: TRBJ2-1; CDR3nt: TGTGCCAGCAGTATGAGCGGGGGCAGCTCCTACAATGAGCAGTTCTTC; CDR3aa: CASSMSGGSSYNEQFF
d_gene: .; abundance: .; v_gene: TRBV4-1; j_gene: TRBJ2-7; CDR3nt: TGCGCCAGCAGCCAGAAAGCTGAAGCCTACGAGCAGTACTTC; CDR3aa: CASSQKAEAYEQYF
d_gene: .; abundance: .; v_gene: TRBV5-1; j_gene: TRBJ2-3; CDR3nt: TGCGCCAGCTCCCCCGGCCCGTGGGCAGATACGCAGTATTTT; CDR3aa: CASSPGPWADTQYF
d_gene: .; abundance: .; v_gene: TRBV5-1; j_gene: TRBJ2-7; CDR3nt: TGCGCCAGCAGCTGGAGTCGGGGGGACAGTAAAGCCTACGAGCAGTACTTC; CDR3aa: CASSWSRGDSKAYEQYF
d_gene: .; abundance: .; v_gene: TRBV27; j_gene: TRBJ2-2; CDR3nt: TGTGCCAGCAGTTCGACATACAGGGAGGCCCGTCCCGGGGAGCTGTTTTTT; CDR3aa: CASSSTYREARPGELFF